These 10 T cell receptor beta chains were all obtained from the same sample, sequenced in a study of tumor and adjacent non-tumor tissue in lung cancer. RNA was extracted from bulk tissue without any cell sorting. More than 3 cm separated this lung sample from the edge of the tumor. Three rounds of nested PCR, following a modified ARM-PCR protocol, produced the TCRbeta library. TCRdb ran MiXCR on the multiplex PCR reads and lists one entry per CDR3 protein. The table records approximately 53,000 distinct CDR3 sequences, about 79% of them present only once. Sequenced input: distant non-tumor lung tissue. These receptors all stem from a woman in her sixties or seventies with non-small cell lung cancer.

A note on this clonotype: The germline gene is not matched at one end of the junction; a read error may be the cause. The genes are TRBV4-2 and TRBJ1-2; D gene ambiguous. This CDR3 comprises 15 residues. Looked up from germline, CDR1 is LGHNA and CDR2 is YNFKEQ. CDR3 protein: CPSSQLPLPNYGYTF. The CDR3 DNA reads as TGCCCCAGCAGCCAATTGCCCCTACCCAACTATGGCTACACCTTC.

This clonotype has just one count. The V and J genes are TRBV12-3 or TRBV12-4 and TRBJ2-1; 8 positions agree with TRBD2. The CDR3 consists of 16 residues. The junction had 13 bases not matched to a gene; V was cut back by 4 bases and J by 8 bases. In DNA, the CDR3 is TGTGCCAGCAGTTCCCTGGCGGGAGGACTTTACGATGAGCAGTTCTTC. Amino acid sequence: CASSSLAGGLYDEQFF.

Only a few counts were recorded for this clonotype. Germline is not matched at one junction end, which may reflect a read error. The chain is built from TRBV6-1 and TRBJ2-3, with D possibly TRBD2 on 5 matching bases. The CDR3 is 14 residues long. Germline CDR1 and CDR2: MNHNS and SASEGT. CDR3 residues: CVSSEEWRGYTQYF. The CDR3 nucleotides are TGTGTCAGCAGTGAAGAATGGCGAGGGTATACGCAGTATTTT.

This chain connects TRBV6-1 to TRBJ1-1, with D hard to call. The CDR3 covers 11 residues. Germline V gene data show CDR1 as MNHNS and CDR2 as SASEGT. In nucleotides, the CDR3 is TGTGCTTGCCTGATGATCACTGAAGCTTTCTTT. Amino acid sequence: CACLMITEAFF.

V usage is TRBV6-5 and J usage is TRBJ2-4; possible D gene TRBD2, 7 bases. Germline V gene data show CDR1 as MNHEY and CDR2 as SVGAGI. The CDR3 extends over 17 amino acids. CDR3 DNA: TGTGTCATCAGACCACCGAAAGGGGGAGGGACCAAAAACATTCAGTACTTC. Translation: CVIRPPKGGGTKNIQYF.

The DNA of the CDR3 is TGCAATGTTAAAGAGGGGGATACGCAGTATTTT. Its translation is CNVKEGDTQYF. The chain carries TRBV20-1 and TRBJ2-3, with D perhaps matching TRBD1 or TRBD2 (5 bases each). This CDR3 is 11 amino acids long. In germline, CDR1 is DFQATT, CDR2 SNEGSKA (reference sequence).

On this clonotype: A read error may explain this, as a much larger clone is one base away. The CDR3 spells CANSLTQTWNEQFF. DNA for the CDR3: TGCGCCAACAGTCTTACCCAAACGTGGAATGAGCAGTTCTTC. The chain is built from TRBV5-1 and TRBJ2-1; D is uncertain. CDR1 and CDR2 from the germline V gene are SGHRS and YFSETQ. Trimming pared 9 bases from V and 7 bases from J, leaving 20 bases between. The CDR3 loop spans 14 amino acids.

For this clonotype: The conserved closing phenylalanine or tryptophan is absent in this CDR3, likely reflecting a read error. In nucleotides, the CDR3 is TGTGCCAGCAGGGGCAGCCAGACTAGCGGGGGGGCGACCCAGTACCTC. Encoded protein: CASRGSQTSGGATQYL. The chain carries TRBV6-5 and TRBJ2-5, with 14 bases lining up with TRBD2. V gave up 6 bases and J gave up 7 bases; unmatched junction bases: 10. The CDR3 covers 16 residues. Germline CDR1 MNHEY, CDR2 SVGAGI.

This chain joins TRBV7-2 and TRBJ2-7, with 7 bases matching TRBD1. V lost 6 bases to trimming and J lost 1 base; unmatched junction nucleotides: 3. Germline V CDR1 and CDR2: SGHTA, FQGNSA. CDR3 length: 13 amino acids. The CDR3 region has the DNA TGTGCCAGCAGGAGGGACAGATCCTACGAGCAGTACTTC. This gives the protein CASRRDRSYEQYF.

This clonotype was observed once. This likely comes from a read error, as the CDR3 has no conserved phenylalanine or tryptophan at its end. Because the CDR3's place on the DNA is in doubt, the DNA is left out and the CDR3 is given as listed by TCRdb. V and J are TRBV11-2 and TRBJ1-2. 12 amino acids form the CDR3, both terminal residues included. The germline CDR1 and CDR2 sequences are SGHAT and FQNNGV. The CDR3 loop reads CASSLGSGVYAS.